Included here is one T cell receptor (beta chain) sequence, with context. Germline V gene sequence: CDR1 LGHDT, CDR2 YNNKEL (reference sequence). The germline V and J ends were trimmed by 1 base and 11 bases, with 21 bases remaining between them. This CDR3 spans 16 amino acids. This entry comes from a study of blood T cell repertoires in COVID-19. Study as a whole: The samples span acute and convalescent COVID-19 from the United States, Italy and Spain. The analysed material was cDNA or gDNA that came from T cells, B-cell-depleted T cells, or PBMCs.

Authors' analysis steps: Amplification with reference gene primers provided the estimates of nucleated cell counts. Sequencing used immunoSEQ multiplex PCR; TCRdb keeps in-frame clones, though not all of them. The V and J calls and clone size are taken from that table; D and trimming were inferred from the DNA. The profile shows roughly 250,000 clones, around 85% of them singletons. The origin of this receptor is a woman in her 40s with active or convalescent COVID-19. V usage is TRBV3-1 (or the pseudogene TRBV3-2) and J usage is TRBJ1-5; possibly TRBD1 for D (6 bases). The sample was peripheral blood. The CDR3 DNA is TGTGCCAGCAGCCAAGCCGTGACAGGTCTTCCCTCGGCCCAGCATTTT. Protein product: CASSQAVTGLPSAQHF.